Given below is one TCR beta chain in context. This specimen belongs to a study of T cell responses to AZD1222 COVID-19 vaccine. Clones were read by immunoSEQ multiplex PCR, and TCRdb kept only the in-frame ones, dropping some. The sample consists of around 19,000 clones, 85% to 90% of them appearing once. Trimming cost V 4 bases and J 1 base, with 14 bases left between them. The CDR3 extends over 15 amino acids. The germline gives CDR1 SGHKS, CDR2 YYEKEE (reference sequence). The input for sequencing was peripheral blood, taken 28 days after the second AZD1222 dose. The J gene is TRBJ1-2, the V gene TRBV5-5; D not certain. The sequence was collected from an adult who received the AZD1222 COVID-19 vaccine. The CDR3 here is CASSLGYRVNYGYTF. CDR3 sequence (DNA): TGTGCCAGCAGCCTGGGGTATCGCGTTAACTATGGCTACACCTTC.